This T cell receptor beta chain was sequenced during a study of T cells in Graves' hyperthyroidism and ophthalmopathy. In the case of this clonotype: This sequence may be a read error, since a much larger clone differs from it by one base.

The CDR3 regions of TCR beta were amplified from RNA transcripts. Carried out on the TCR CDR3, a first-round RT-PCR used the HTBI primer set. Via MiXCR, TCRdb re-called the multiplex PCR reads, giving one row per CDR3 protein. The sample gives 730,000 or so distinct CDR3 sequences, around 20% of which show up once; 16% is in the top ten. The CDR3 length is 15 residues. The germline CDR1 and CDR2 sequences are SGHVS and FQNEAQ. The chain combines TRBV7-8 with TRBJ2-6; D possibly corresponds to TRBD1 (5 bases). Specimen: blood. The sequence came from a woman in her fifties or sixties with Graves' hyperthyroidism that later progressed to Graves' ophthalmopathy. This chain's CDR3 is CASQVPRTGANVPTF. In DNA, the CDR3 is TGTGCCAGCCAGGTTCCCCGAACTGGGGCCAACGTCCCGACTTTC.